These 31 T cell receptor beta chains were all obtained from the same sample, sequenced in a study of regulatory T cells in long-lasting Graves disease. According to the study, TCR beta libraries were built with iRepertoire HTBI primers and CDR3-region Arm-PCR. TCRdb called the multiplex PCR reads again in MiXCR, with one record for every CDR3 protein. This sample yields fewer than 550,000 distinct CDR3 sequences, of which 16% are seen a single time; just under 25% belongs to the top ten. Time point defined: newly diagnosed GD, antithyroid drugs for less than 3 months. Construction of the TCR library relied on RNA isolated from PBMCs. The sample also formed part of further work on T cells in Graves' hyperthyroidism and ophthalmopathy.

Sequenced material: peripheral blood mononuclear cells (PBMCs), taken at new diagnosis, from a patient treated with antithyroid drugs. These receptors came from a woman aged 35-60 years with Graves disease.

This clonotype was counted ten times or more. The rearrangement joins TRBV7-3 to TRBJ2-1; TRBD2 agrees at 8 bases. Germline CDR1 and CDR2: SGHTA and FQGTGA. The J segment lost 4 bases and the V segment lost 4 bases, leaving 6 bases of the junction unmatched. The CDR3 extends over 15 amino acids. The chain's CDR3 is CASSSGGPQYNEQFF. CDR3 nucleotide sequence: TGTGCCAGCAGCTCGGGGGGGCCGCAATACAATGAGCAGTTCTTC.

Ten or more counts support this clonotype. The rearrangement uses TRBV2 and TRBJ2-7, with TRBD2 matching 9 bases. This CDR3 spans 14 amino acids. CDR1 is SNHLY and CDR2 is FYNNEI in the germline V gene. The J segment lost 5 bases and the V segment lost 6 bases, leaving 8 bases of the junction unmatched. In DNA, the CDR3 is TGTGCCAGCAGCTTAGCCGGGACTAGCAACGAGCAGTACTTC. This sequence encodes CASSLAGTSNEQYF.

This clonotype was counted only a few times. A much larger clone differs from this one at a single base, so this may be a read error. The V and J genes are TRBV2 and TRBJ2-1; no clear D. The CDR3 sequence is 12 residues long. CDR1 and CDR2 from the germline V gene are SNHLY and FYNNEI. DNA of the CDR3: TGTGCCGGCAGTCTCAAACTTTATGAGCAGTTCTTC. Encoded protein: CAGSLKLYEQFF.

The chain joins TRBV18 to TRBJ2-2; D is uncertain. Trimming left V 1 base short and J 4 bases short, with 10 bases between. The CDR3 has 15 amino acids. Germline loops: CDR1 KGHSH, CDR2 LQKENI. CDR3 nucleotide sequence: TGTGCCAGCTCACCACTCCAAGGCGCCACCGGGGAGCTGTTTTTT. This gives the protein CASSPLQGATGELFF.

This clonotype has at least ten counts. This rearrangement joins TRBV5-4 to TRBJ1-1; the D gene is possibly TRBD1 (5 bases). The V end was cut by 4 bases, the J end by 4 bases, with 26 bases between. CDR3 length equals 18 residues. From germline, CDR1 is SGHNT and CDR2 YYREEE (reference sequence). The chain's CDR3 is CASSPGGGGRTSGTEAFF. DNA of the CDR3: TGTGCCAGCAGCCCCGGTGGCGGGGGTAGGACTAGCGGCACTGAAGCTTTCTTT.

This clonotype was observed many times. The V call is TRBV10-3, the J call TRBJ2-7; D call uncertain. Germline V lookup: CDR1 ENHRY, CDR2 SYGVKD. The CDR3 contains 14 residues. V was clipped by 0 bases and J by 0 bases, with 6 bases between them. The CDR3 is CAISESPSSYEQYF. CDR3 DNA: TGTGCCATCAGTGAGTCGCCGAGCTCCTACGAGCAGTACTTC.

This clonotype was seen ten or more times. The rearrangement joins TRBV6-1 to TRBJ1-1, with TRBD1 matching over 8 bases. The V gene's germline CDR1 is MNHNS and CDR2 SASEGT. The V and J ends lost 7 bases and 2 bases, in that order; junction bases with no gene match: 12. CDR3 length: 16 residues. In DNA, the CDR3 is TGTGCCAGCACCTCCCCGCCCGGACAGGGTAACACTGAAGCTTTCTTT. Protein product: CASTSPPGQGNTEAFF.

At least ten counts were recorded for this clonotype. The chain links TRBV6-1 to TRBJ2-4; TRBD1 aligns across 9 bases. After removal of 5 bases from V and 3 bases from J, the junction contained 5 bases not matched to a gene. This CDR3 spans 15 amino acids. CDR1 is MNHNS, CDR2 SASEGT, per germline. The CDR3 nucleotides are TGTGCCAGCAGTAAGCGGACAGGGGACAAAAACATTCAGTACTTC. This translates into CASSKRTGDKNIQYF.

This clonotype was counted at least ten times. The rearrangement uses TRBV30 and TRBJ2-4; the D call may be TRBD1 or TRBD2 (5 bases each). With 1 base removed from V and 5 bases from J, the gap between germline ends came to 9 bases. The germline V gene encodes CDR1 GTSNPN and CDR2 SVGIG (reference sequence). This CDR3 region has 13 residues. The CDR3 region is CAWSGGIQNIQYF. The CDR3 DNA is TGTGCCTGGAGTGGGGGGATCCAAAACATTCAGTACTTC. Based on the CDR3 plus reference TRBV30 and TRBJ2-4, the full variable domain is SQTIHQWPATLVQPVGSPLSLECTVEGTSNPNLYWYRQAAGRGLQLLFYSVGIGQISSEVPQNLSASRPQDRQFILSSKKLLLSDSGFYLCAWSGGIQNIQYFGAGTRLSVL.

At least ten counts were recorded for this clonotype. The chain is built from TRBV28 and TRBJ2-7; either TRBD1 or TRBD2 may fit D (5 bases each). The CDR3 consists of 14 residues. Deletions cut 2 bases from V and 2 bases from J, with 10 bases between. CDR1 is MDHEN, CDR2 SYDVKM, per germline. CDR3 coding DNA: TGTGCCAGCAGTTTAATTGGGGGACCCTACGAGCAGTACTTC. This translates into CASSLIGGPYEQYF.

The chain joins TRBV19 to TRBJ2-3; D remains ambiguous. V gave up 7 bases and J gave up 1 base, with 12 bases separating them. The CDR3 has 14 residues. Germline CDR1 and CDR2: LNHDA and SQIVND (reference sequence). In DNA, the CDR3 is TGTGCCAGTAAACACACGTCCGGCACAGATACGCAGTATTTT. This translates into CASKHTSGTDTQYF.

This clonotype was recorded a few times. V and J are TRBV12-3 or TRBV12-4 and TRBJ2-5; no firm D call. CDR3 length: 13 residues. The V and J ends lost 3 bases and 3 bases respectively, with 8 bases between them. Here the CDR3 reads CASSFWGEETQYF. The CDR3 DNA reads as TGTGCCAGCAGTTTTTGGGGTGAAGAGACCCAGTACTTC.

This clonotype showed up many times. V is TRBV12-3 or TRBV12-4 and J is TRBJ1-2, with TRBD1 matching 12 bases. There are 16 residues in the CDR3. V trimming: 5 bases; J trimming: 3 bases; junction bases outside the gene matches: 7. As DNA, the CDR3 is TGTGCCAGCAGTAAGGGACAGGGGGCATTTGACTATGGCTACACCTTC. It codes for CASSKGQGAFDYGYTF.

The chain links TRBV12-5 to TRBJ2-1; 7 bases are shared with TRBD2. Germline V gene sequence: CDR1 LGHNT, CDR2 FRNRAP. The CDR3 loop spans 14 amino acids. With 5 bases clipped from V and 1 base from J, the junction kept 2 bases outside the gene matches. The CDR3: CASGGRASYNEQFF. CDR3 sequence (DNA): TGTGCTAGTGGTGGGAGGGCTTCCTACAATGAGCAGTTCTTC.

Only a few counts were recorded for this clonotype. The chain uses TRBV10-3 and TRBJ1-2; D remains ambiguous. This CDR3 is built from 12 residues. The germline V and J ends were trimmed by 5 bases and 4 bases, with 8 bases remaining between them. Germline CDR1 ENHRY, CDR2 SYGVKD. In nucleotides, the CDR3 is TGTGCCATCAGTACGGTGCTCTATGGCTACACCTTC. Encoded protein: CAISTVLYGYTF.

The CDR3 loop reads CASSPSWGGLPGDTQYF. For the CDR3, the DNA is TGTGCCAGCAGCCCTTCGTGGGGGGGCCTACCCGGAGATACGCAGTATTTT. The chain carries TRBV7-9 and TRBJ2-3; D might be TRBD2 (7 bases). This CDR3 has 17 residues. The V end lost 5 bases, the J end lost 5 bases, and 23 bases lay between the germline ends. Per germline, CDR1 SEHNR and CDR2 FQNEAQ (reference sequence).

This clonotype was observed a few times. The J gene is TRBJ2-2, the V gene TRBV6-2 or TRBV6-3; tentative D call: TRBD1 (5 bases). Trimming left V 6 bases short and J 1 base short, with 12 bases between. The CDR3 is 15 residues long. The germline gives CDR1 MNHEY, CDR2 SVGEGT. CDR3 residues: CASRQATGNTGELFF. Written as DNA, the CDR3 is TGTGCCAGCAGACAGGCGACGGGGAACACCGGGGAGCTGTTTTTT.

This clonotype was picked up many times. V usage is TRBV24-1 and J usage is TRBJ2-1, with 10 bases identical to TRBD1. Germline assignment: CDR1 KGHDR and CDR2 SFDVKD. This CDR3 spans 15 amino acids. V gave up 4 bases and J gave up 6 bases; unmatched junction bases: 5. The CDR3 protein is CATSDPGQGGNEQFF. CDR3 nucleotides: TGTGCCACCAGTGACCCTGGACAGGGGGGCAATGAGCAGTTCTTC.

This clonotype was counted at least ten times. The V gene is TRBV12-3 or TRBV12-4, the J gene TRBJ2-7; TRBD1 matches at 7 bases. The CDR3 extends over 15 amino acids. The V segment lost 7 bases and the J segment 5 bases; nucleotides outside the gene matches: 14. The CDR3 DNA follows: TGTGCCAGCACCAATCCGGACAGGCCTTTCCACGAGCAGTACTTC. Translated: CASTNPDRPFHEQYF.

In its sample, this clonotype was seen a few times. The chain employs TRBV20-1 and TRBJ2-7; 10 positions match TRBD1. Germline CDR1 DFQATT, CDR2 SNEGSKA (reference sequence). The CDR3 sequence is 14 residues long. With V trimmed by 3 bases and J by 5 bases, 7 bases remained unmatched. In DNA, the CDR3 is TGCAGTGCTAGGGCGACAGGGGGCCCCAACGAGCAGTACTTC. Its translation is CSARATGGPNEQYF.

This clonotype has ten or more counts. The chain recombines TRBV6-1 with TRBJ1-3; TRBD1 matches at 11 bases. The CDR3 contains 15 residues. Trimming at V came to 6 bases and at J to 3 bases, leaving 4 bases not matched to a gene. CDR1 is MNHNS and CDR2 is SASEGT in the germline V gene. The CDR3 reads CASRMGQGVGNTIYF. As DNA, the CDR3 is TGTGCCAGCAGAATGGGACAGGGGGTTGGAAACACCATATATTTT.

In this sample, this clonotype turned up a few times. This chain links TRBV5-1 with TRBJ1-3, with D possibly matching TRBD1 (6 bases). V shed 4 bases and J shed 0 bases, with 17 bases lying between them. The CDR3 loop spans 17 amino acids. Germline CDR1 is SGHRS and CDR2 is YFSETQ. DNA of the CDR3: TGCGCCAGCAGCGTAGACGGAGAAGGGGGCTCTGGAAACACCATATATTTT. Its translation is CASSVDGEGGSGNTIYF.

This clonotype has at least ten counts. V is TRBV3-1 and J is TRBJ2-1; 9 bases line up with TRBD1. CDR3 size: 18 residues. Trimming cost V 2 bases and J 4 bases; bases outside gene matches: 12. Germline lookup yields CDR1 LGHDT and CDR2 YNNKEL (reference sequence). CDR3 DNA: TGTGCCAGCAGCCAACCCCCAGCCGGACAGGGGCTATACAATGAGCAGTTCTTC. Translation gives CASSQPPAGQGLYNEQFF.

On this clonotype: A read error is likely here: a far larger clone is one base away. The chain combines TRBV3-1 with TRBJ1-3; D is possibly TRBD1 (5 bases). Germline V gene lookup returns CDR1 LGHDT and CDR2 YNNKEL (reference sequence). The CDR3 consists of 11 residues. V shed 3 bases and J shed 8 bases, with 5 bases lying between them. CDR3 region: CASSQGHTIYF. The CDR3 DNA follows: TGTGCCAGCAGCCAGGGACACACCATATATTTT.

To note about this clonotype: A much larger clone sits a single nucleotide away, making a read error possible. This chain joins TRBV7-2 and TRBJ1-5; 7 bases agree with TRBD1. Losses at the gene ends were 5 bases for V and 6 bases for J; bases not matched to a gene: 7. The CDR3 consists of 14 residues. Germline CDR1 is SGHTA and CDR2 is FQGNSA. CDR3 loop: CASSPRQGSQPQHF. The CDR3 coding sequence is TGTGCCAGCAGCCCCCGACAGGGCTCTCAGCCCCAGCATTTT. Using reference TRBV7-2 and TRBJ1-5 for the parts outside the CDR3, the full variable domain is GAGVSQSPSNKVTEKGKDVELRCDPISGHTALYWYRQSLGQGLEFLIYFQGNSAPDKSGLPSDRFSAERTGGSVSTLTIQRTQQEDSAVYLCASSPRQGSQPQHFGDGTRLSIL.

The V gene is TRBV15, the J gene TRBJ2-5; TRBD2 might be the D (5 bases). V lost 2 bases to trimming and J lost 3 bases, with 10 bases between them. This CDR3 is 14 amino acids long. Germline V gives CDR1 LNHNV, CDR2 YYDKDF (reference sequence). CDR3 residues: CATSRRAEKETQYF. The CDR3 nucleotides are TGTGCCACCAGCAGACGAGCGGAAAAAGAGACCCAGTACTTC.

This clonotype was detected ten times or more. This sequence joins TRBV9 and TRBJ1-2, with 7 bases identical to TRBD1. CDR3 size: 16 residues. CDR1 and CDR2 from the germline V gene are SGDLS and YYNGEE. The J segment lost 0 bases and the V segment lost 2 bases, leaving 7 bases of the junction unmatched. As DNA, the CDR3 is TGTGCCAGCAGCGTCGGACAGGATAGAGCTAACTATGGCTACACCTTC. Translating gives CASSVGQDRANYGYTF.

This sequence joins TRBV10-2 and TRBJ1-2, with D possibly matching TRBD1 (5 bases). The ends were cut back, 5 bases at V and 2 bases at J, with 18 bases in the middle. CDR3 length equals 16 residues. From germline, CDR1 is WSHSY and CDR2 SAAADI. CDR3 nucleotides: TGCGCCAGCAGTTCGGGGGGGTTTTCCTCCAACTATGGCTACACCTTC. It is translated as CASSSGGFSSNYGYTF.

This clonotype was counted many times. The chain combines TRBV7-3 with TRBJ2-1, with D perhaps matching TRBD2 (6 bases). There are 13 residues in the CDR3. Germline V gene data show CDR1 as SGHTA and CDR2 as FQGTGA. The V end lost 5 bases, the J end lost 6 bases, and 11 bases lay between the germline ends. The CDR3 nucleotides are TGTGCCAGCAGCCCCGGGACTCCCAATGAGCAGTTCTTC. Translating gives CASSPGTPNEQFF.

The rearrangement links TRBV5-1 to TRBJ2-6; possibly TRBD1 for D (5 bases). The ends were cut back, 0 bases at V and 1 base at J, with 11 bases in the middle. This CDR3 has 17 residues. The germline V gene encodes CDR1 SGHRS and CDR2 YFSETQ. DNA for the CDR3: TGCGCCAGCAGCTTGGTTAGGGGCCTATCTGGGGCCAACGTCCTGACTTTC. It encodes CASSLVRGLSGANVLTF. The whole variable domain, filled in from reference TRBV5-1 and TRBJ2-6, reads KAGVTQTPRYLIKTRGQQVTLSCSPISGHRSVSWYQQTPGQGLQFLFEYFSETQRNKGNFPGRFSGRQFSNSRSEMNVSTLELGDSALYLCASSLVRGLSGANVLTFGAGSRLTVL.

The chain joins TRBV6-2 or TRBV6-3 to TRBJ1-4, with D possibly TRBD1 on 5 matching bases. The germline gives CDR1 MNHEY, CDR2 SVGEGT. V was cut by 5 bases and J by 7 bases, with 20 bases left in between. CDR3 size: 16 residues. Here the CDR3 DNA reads TGTGCCAGCAGTGAAGTTGTGGGACCTAGGAGTGAAAAACTGTTTTTT. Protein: CASSEVVGPRSEKLFF.